The 10 T cell receptor beta chains listed next were all sequenced from one sample in a study of OX40 agonist ivuxolimab in advanced cancers. The library was generated by the immunoSEQ multiplex PCR assay. TCRdb's version of the immuneACCESS table is confined to in-frame rearrangements and falls short of the full clone set. An unresolved V gene accounts for under half of the shortfall where checked; the remainder is of unknown origin. The sample table holds approximately 8,800 clones, of which more than 70% were seen once. The ten biggest clones cover about 16% of the sample. The material sequenced was CD4+ or CD8+ T cells sorted from blood, taken in a trial of the OX40 agonist ivuxolimab. These receptors were collected from an adult with an advanced solid tumor such as melanoma, head and neck, liver or kidney cancer.

The chain links TRBV2 to TRBJ2-1; 11 nucleotides line up with TRBD2. After removal of 6 bases from V and 7 bases from J, the junction contained 8 bases not matched to a gene. This CDR3 is built from 15 residues. Germline CDR1 and CDR2: SNHLY and FYNNEI. The CDR3 sequence: CASRIAGGPGNEQFF. In nucleotides, the CDR3 is TGTGCCAGCAGGATAGCGGGGGGGCCGGGGAATGAGCAGTTCTTC.

The chain employs TRBV6-4 and TRBJ2-1, with D maybe TRBD2 (5 bases). This CDR3 comprises 16 residues. V dropped 0 bases and J dropped 0 bases, with 9 bases sitting between them. Germline V CDR1 and CDR2: MRHNA, SNTAGT. The CDR3 region is CASSDSAGLSYNEQFF. The CDR3 DNA follows: TGTGCCAGCAGTGACTCGGCGGGCCTCTCCTACAATGAGCAGTTCTTC.

V is TRBV5-1 and J is TRBJ2-1; 13 bases are a match to TRBD2. Germline values: CDR1 SGHRS, CDR2 YFSETQ. The junction had 7 bases not matched to a gene; V was cut back by 0 bases and J by 7 bases. The CDR3 runs to 17 residues. In DNA form, the CDR3 reads TGCGCCAGCAGCTTGGAACTAGCGGGGGGGCTGCGGAATGAGCAGTTCTTC. Amino acid sequence: CASSLELAGGLRNEQFF.

The chain recombines TRBV9 with TRBJ2-2; D is unresolved. The CDR3 is made up of 11 amino acids. Germline V gene lookup returns CDR1 SGDLS and CDR2 YYNGEE. V was clipped by 6 bases and J by 5 bases, with 5 bases between them. For the CDR3, the DNA is TGTGCCAGCACCAAAACCGGGGAGCTGTTTTTT. Protein: CASTKTGELFF.

This clone was counted only a few times. This chain uses TRBV6-5 with TRBJ2-7, with D hard to call. V lost 3 bases and J lost 0, with 6 bases in between. The V gene's germline CDR1 is MNHEY and CDR2 SVGAGI. There are 13 residues in the CDR3. The CDR3 coding sequence is TGTGCCAGCAGTTATGGGGTCTCCTACGAGCAGTACTTC. Amino acids: CASSYGVSYEQYF.

V and J are TRBV7-3 and TRBJ2-1, with 9 bases identical to TRBD1. Germline V gene data show CDR1 as SGHTA and CDR2 as FQGTGA. The J segment lost 7 bases and the V segment lost 5 bases, leaving 12 bases of the junction unmatched. The CDR3 is 16 residues long. DNA for the CDR3: TGTGCCAGCAGCCCGGCACAGGGGGCGCTTGTAAATGAGCAGTTCTTC. This gives the protein CASSPAQGALVNEQFF.

The chain joins TRBV5-4 to TRBJ2-7; tentative D call: TRBD1 (7 bases). From germline, CDR1 is SGHNT and CDR2 YYREEE (reference sequence). V was cut by 4 bases and J by 2 bases, with 16 bases left in between. The CDR3 is 15 amino acids. CDR3 nucleotides: TGTGCCAGCAGCCCCTGGGCAGGGGGGACCTACGAGCAGTACTTC. This sequence encodes CASSPWAGGTYEQYF. The whole variable domain, remainder taken from reference TRBV5-4 and TRBJ2-7, is ETGVTQSPTHLIKTRGQQVTLRCSSQSGHNTVSWYQQALGQGPQFIFQYYREEENGRGNFPPRFSGLQFPNYSSELNVNALELDDSALYLCASSPWAGGTYEQYFGPGTRLTVT.

The count of this clone is one. The rearrangement links TRBV21-1 to TRBJ2-7; the table calls TRBD2, which could not be checked here. TRBV21-1 is given as a pseudogene. This CDR3 comprises 11 residues. The CDR3 bases are TGTGCCGGTGGGAGATCCTACGAGCAGTACTTC. As protein: CAGGRSYEQYF.

This clone came up a few times. This chain uses TRBV4-3 with TRBJ2-7; D not resolved. Germline V gene sequence: CDR1 LGHNA, CDR2 YSLEER. The CDR3 extends over 15 amino acids. Deletions cut 0 bases from V and 0 bases from J, with 9 bases between. The DNA for the CDR3 is TGCGCCAGCAGCCAAGATCCAGATTCCTCCTACGAGCAGTACTTC. Its protein product is CASSQDPDSSYEQYF.

This clone turned up a few times. V usage is TRBV5-6 and J usage is TRBJ2-7, with D tentatively TRBD1 (6 bases). Trimming took 2 bases from V and 4 from J, leaving 16 bases between them. The CDR3 is made up of 15 amino acids. Germline-derived CDR1 and CDR2 are SGHDT and YYEEEE. Here the CDR3 reads CASSLSPDRNYEQYF. CDR3 bases: TGTGCCAGCAGCTTATCTCCAGACAGGAATTACGAGCAGTACTTC.